The 6 T cell receptor beta chains reported below all come from one sample, sequenced in a study of blood T cell repertoires in COVID-19. Method: immunoSEQ multiplex PCR; TCRdb's copy keeps in-frame clones and lacks some. In the table there are about 200,000 clones, around 83% of which are singletons. The specimen sequenced was peripheral blood. These receptors were taken from a woman in her forties or fifties with acute or convalescent COVID-19.

The V and J genes are TRBV11-1 and TRBJ2-7, with a possible D match to TRBD2 (6 bases). The V and J ends lost 8 bases and 6 bases respectively, with 23 bases between them. CDR1 SGHAT and CDR2 FQDESV come from the germline V gene (reference sequence). The CDR3 runs 15 residues. CDR3 region: CASVPLAGRSGEQYF. The CDR3 DNA is TGTGCCAGCGTCCCACTCGCAGGACGTAGCGGCGAGCAGTACTTC.

This sequence joins TRBV24-1 and TRBJ2-3; 12 nucleotides agree with TRBD2. Germline values: CDR1 KGHDR, CDR2 SFDVKD. This CDR3 contains 16 residues. V was clipped by 4 bases and J by 3 bases; unmatched bases: 4. The CDR3 loop is CATSDGLAGGTDTQYF. The CDR3 nucleotides read TGTGCCACCAGTGACGGGCTAGCGGGAGGGACAGATACGCAGTATTTT.

This chain joins TRBV7-9 and TRBJ2-2; D unclear. This CDR3 spans 16 amino acids. The V end lost 5 bases, the J end lost 0 bases, and 13 bases lay between the germline ends. Per germline, CDR1 SEHNR and CDR2 FQNEAQ (reference sequence). The CDR3 spells CASSPWLSANTGELFF. In nucleotides, the CDR3 is TGTGCCAGCAGCCCCTGGCTAAGCGCGAACACCGGGGAGCTGTTTTTT.

The rearrangement joins TRBV11-2 to TRBJ1-6, with 11 bases matching TRBD1. V lost 0 bases and J lost 3; bases outside the gene matches: 10. The CDR3 length is 20 residues. Germline assignment: CDR1 SGHAT and CDR2 FQNNGV. CDR3 DNA sequence: TGTGCCAGCAGCTTAGATACTTGGACAGGGGGCGGTCGCTATAATTCACCCCTCCACTTT. It encodes CASSLDTWTGGGRYNSPLHF.

The chain links TRBV18 to TRBJ2-3, with 7 bases lining up with TRBD1. Germline-derived CDR1 and CDR2 are KGHSH and LQKENI. The CDR3 consists of 13 residues. V was clipped by 3 bases and J by 5 bases; unmatched bases: 2. CDR3 loop: CASSPGTEDTQYF. The CDR3 DNA reads as TGTGCCAGCTCACCCGGGACAGAAGATACGCAGTATTTT.

This chain joins TRBV29-1 and TRBJ1-4; 7 bases line up with TRBD1. The J segment lost 7 bases and the V segment lost 4 bases, leaving 3 bases of the junction unmatched. CDR1 and CDR2 from the germline V gene are SQVTM and ANQGSEA. The CDR3 totals 12 residues. CDR3 in amino acids: CSVVGTAEKLFF. The CDR3 DNA follows: TGCAGCGTTGTCGGGACAGCTGAAAAACTGTTTTTT.